The 32 T cell receptor beta chains listed next were all sequenced from one sample in a study of cytomegalovirus exposure and HLA in healthy donors. Amplification used 60 Vbeta primers and 13 Jbeta primers. Repertoires were generated with immunoSEQ multiplex PCR, while TCRdb's copy carries only in-frame clones and drops some. The sample holds around 130,000 clones; roughly four fifths are singletons and the top ten take about 11%. Sequencing was done on a sample of PBMCs. The receptors derive from a male donor in good health and CMV-seropositive.

The chain has TRBV10-3 and TRBJ2-7, with D perhaps matching TRBD1 (6 bases). The CDR3 loop spans 14 amino acids. CDR1 is ENHRY, CDR2 SYGVKD, per germline. V was trimmed by 5 bases and J by 0 bases, leaving 11 bases between them. The DNA of the CDR3 is TGTGCCATCAGTCCGACAGGTGGCTCCTACGAGCAGTACTTC. Encoded protein: CAISPTGGSYEQYF.

This clone was seen only once. The chain links TRBV18 to TRBJ2-7; 11 bases are shared with TRBD1. CDR1 and CDR2 from the germline V gene are KGHSH and LQKENI. With V trimmed by 3 bases and J by 6 bases, 10 bases remained unmatched. The CDR3 has 16 residues. CDR3 amino acids: CASSPLDRGRFVEQYF. In DNA, the CDR3 is TGTGCCAGCTCACCGTTGGACAGGGGGCGATTCGTCGAGCAGTACTTC.

The V call is TRBV7-2, the J call TRBJ2-7, with D unresolved. The V gene lost 5 bases and the J gene lost 4 bases, with 18 bases spanning the gap. The CDR3 sequence is 15 residues long. Germline CDR1 is SGHTA and CDR2 is FQGNSA. The CDR3 reads CASSPGSTPLYEQYF. CDR3 DNA sequence: TGTGCCAGCAGCCCCGGCTCGACACCACTTTACGAGCAGTACTTC. Full variable domain (remainder filled in from reference TRBV7-2 and TRBJ2-7): GAGVSQSPSNKVTEKGKDVELRCDPISGHTALYWYRQSLGQGLEFLIYFQGNSAPDKSGLPSDRFSAERTGGSVSTLTIQRTQQEDSAVYLCASSPGSTPLYEQYFGPGTRLTVT.

The CDR3 loop reads CASSRDTGNTIYF. The CDR3 nucleotides are TGTGCCAGCAGTAGGGACACCGGAAACACCATATATTTT. This chain connects TRBV6-5 to TRBJ1-3; maybe TRBD1 (6 bases). Germline loops: CDR1 MNHEY, CDR2 SVGAGI. There are 13 residues in the CDR3. Trimming took 5 bases from V and 4 from J, leaving 9 bases between them.

The genes are TRBV18 and TRBJ1-2, with no clear D. CDR1 and CDR2 from the germline V gene are KGHSH and LQKENI. This CDR3 spans 15 amino acids. V lost 2 bases and J lost 3, with 13 bases in between. The DNA for the CDR3 is TGTGCCAGCTCACCAGAAGGCCAGGACTACTATGGCTACACCTTC. Encoded protein: CASSPEGQDYYGYTF.

The chain couples TRBV16 to TRBJ2-1; 9 bases are a match to TRBD2. Germline V CDR1 and CDR2: KGHSY, FQNENV. Germline trimming cut 4 bases from V and 5 bases from J; bases unmatched to any gene: 6. The CDR3 loop spans 15 amino acids. Written as DNA, the CDR3 is TGTGCCAGCAGCCCTGGGACTAGCCTTCACAATGAGCAGTTCTTC. Translation gives CASSPGTSLHNEQFF.

J is TRBJ2-1 and V is TRBV19; a weak D match, TRBD2 (6 bases). Germline V gene data show CDR1 as LNHDA and CDR2 as SQIVND (reference sequence). This CDR3 is 14 amino acids long. V was clipped by 5 bases and J by 7 bases, with 15 bases between them. In DNA, the CDR3 is TGTGCCAGTAGTGGGAGAGAACGGGAGAATGAGCAGTTCTTC. Translating gives CASSGRERENEQFF.

This chain links TRBV28 with TRBJ1-5; 12 nucleotides line up with TRBD1. This CDR3 spans 15 amino acids. Trimming took 10 bases from V and 7 from J; bases not matched to a gene: 11. CDR1 and CDR2 from the germline V gene are MDHEN and SYDVKM. CDR3 bases: TGTGCCACCGAACCGGGGACAGGGGGCTTGCAGCCCCAGCATTTT. Translating gives CATEPGTGGLQPQHF.

This clone came up once. The chain combines TRBV28 with TRBJ2-7; tentatively, D is TRBD1 (6 bases). V lost 2 bases, J lost 3 bases, and 11 bases lay in between. The CDR3 sequence is 14 residues long. The germline CDR1 and CDR2 sequences are MDHEN and SYDVKM. The DNA for the CDR3 is TGTGCCAGCAGTTTAAGGACAGAAAACTACGAGCAGTACTTC. Its protein product is CASSLRTENYEQYF.

The chain recombines TRBV6-5 with TRBJ1-2; D gene ambiguous. Germline loops: CDR1 MNHEY, CDR2 SVGAGI. Trimming took off 6 bases at V and 4 bases at J, with 15 bases between the two ends. The CDR3 is made up of 14 amino acids. DNA of the CDR3: TGTGCCAGCAGCTCCCGACATGAGGGCTATGGCTACACCTTC. Its protein is CASSSRHEGYGYTF.

This chain joins TRBV11-3 and TRBJ2-1, with 9 bases aligning to TRBD2. Germline V CDR1 and CDR2: SGHNT, YENEEA. V lost 5 bases, J lost 4 bases, and 9 bases stayed unmatched. The CDR3 spans 16 residues. CDR3 DNA sequence: TGTGCCAGCAGCGCCTTAGCGGGAGTTTCGTACAATGAGCAGTTCTTC. It yields the protein CASSALAGVSYNEQFF.

This clone was seen a single time. This rearrangement joins TRBV2 to TRBJ1-6, with D perhaps TRBD1 (6 bases). The V end lost 8 bases, the J end lost 3 bases, and 11 bases lay between the germline ends. Germline V lookup: CDR1 SNHLY, CDR2 FYNNEI. This CDR3 comprises 14 residues. The CDR3, as DNA: TGTGCCAGCGGGGTGGACAGCTATAATTCACCCCTCCACTTT. It specifies CASGVDSYNSPLHF.

This sequence joins TRBV5-1 and TRBJ2-7; perhaps TRBD1 as D (5 bases). The V and J ends lost 4 bases and 1 base respectively, with 12 bases between them. Per germline, CDR1 SGHRS and CDR2 YFSETQ. The CDR3 extends over 14 amino acids. Here the CDR3 reads CASSGLDTSYEQYF. CDR3 bases: TGCGCCAGCAGCGGATTGGACACATCCTACGAGCAGTACTTC.

CDR3: CASSPSLGQPYEQYF. The CDR3 nucleotides are TGTGCCAGCTCCCCTTCCCTCGGACAGCCCTACGAGCAGTACTTC. The gene calls are TRBV18 and TRBJ2-7; a weak D match, TRBD1 (6 bases). V lost 6 bases, J lost 2 bases, and 17 bases lay in between. CDR1 and CDR2 (germline): KGHSH, LQKENI. This CDR3 spans 15 amino acids.

The chain couples TRBV19 to TRBJ1-5; D is undetermined. CDR1 is LNHDA, CDR2 SQIVND, per germline (reference sequence). The V end was cut by 9 bases, the J end by 2 bases, with 11 bases between. This CDR3 comprises 13 residues. In DNA form, the CDR3 reads TGTGCCAGCAGCGAGCTCCGCAATCAGCCCCAGCATTTT. Translation: CASSELRNQPQHF.

The genes are TRBV9 and TRBJ2-1; 7 nucleotides line up with TRBD2. Germline CDR1 reads SGDLS; CDR2 reads YYNGEE. The CDR3 sequence is 16 residues long. Germline trimming cut 4 bases from V and 6 bases from J; bases unmatched to any gene: 13. This CDR3 reads CASSPSGTTGINEQFF. The CDR3 DNA reads as TGTGCCAGCAGCCCCTCCGGGACTACGGGCATCAATGAGCAGTTCTTC.

The gene calls are TRBV6-1 and TRBJ2-3; 11 bases line up with TRBD2. This CDR3 is built from 18 residues. J was trimmed by 3 bases and V by 4 bases; bases with no gene match: 12. Germline values: CDR1 MNHNS, CDR2 SASEGT. The CDR3 DNA reads TGTGCCAGCAGTGCCTATATTAGCGGGAGGGCCGGGACAGATACGCAGTATTTT. Translated, it gives CASSAYISGRAGTDTQYF.

The gene calls are TRBV15 and TRBJ2-5; D perhaps matches TRBD1 (6 bases). The CDR3 covers 14 residues. Germline V gene lookup returns CDR1 LNHNV and CDR2 YYDKDF (reference sequence). The V gene lost 3 bases and the J gene lost 4 bases, with 12 bases spanning the gap. The CDR3 region is CATSSEGGRETQYF. The CDR3 DNA reads TGTGCCACCAGCAGCGAAGGGGGTAGAGAGACCCAGTACTTC.

V and J are TRBV28 and TRBJ1-2; 9 nucleotides match TRBD1. Germline CDR1 is MDHEN and CDR2 is SYDVKM. V was pared by 6 bases and J by 0 bases, with 5 bases of the junction left unmatched. The CDR3 length is 15 residues. This CDR3 is CASSLQGAANYGYTF. As DNA, the CDR3 is TGTGCCAGCAGCCTACAGGGGGCAGCTAACTATGGCTACACCTTC.

V gene TRBV27 combines with J gene TRBJ1-1; D is ambiguous. The CDR3 is 14 amino acids. Between the trimmed V and J ends, which lost 4 bases and 4 bases, there was a span of 13 bases. Germline assignment: CDR1 MNHEY and CDR2 SMNVEV (reference sequence). The CDR3 coding sequence is TGTGCCAGCAGTTCCATCGGAGGGCTCACTGAAGCTTTCTTT. Amino acids: CASSSIGGLTEAFF.

The rearrangement joins TRBV28 to TRBJ2-1, with 8 bases lining up with TRBD2. Germline values: CDR1 MDHEN, CDR2 SYDVKM. CDR3 length equals 12 residues. The CDR3 DNA sequence: TGTGCAGCGTGGGAGCGGGAGTCTGAGCAGTTCTTC. Its translation: CAAWERESEQFF.

The chain couples TRBV4-1 to TRBJ2-3; 9 bases are a match to TRBD1. This CDR3 is built from 18 residues. From germline, CDR1 is MGHRA and CDR2 YSYEKL. J was trimmed by 1 base and V by 1 base; bases with no gene match: 9. CDR3 sequence: CASSQGNRGLSRTDTQYF. CDR3 DNA sequence: TGCGCCAGCAGCCAAGGGAACAGGGGGCTCTCCCGCACAGATACGCAGTATTTT.

The genes are TRBV28 and TRBJ2-5; 10 positions agree with TRBD1. This CDR3 spans 16 amino acids. Germline loops: CDR1 MDHEN, CDR2 SYDVKM. The junction had 10 bases not matched to a gene; V was cut back by 5 bases and J by 4 bases. CDR3 sequence reads: CASSAPGTGEGETQYF. The DNA for the CDR3 is TGTGCCAGCAGTGCCCCCGGGACAGGGGAGGGAGAGACCCAGTACTTC. The variable domain in full, with the rest retrieved from reference TRBV28 and TRBJ2-5, is DVKVTQSSRYLVKRTGEKVFLECVQDMDHENMFWYRQDPGLGLRLIYFSYDVKMKEKGDIPEGYSVSREKKERFSLILESASTNQTSMYLCASSAPGTGEGETQYFGPGTRLLVL.

The rearrangement links TRBV6-1 to TRBJ1-2; D unclear. Germline CDR1 is MNHNS and CDR2 is SASEGT. The CDR3 is 12 amino acids. The germline V and J ends were trimmed by 4 bases and 4 bases, with 7 bases remaining between them. The CDR3 DNA reads TGTGCCAGCAGTGTAGGGAGCTATGGCTACACCTTC. The encoded protein is CASSVGSYGYTF.

CDR3 nucleotides: TGTGCCAGCAGCGGGGACAGTGACTCACCCCTCCACTTT. Its protein is CASSGDSDSPLHF. The chain combines TRBV9 with TRBJ1-6, with 7 bases fitting TRBD1. CDR1 and CDR2 (germline): SGDLS, YYNGEE. The length of the CDR3 is 13 residues. The J segment lost 10 bases and the V segment lost 3 bases, leaving 4 bases of the junction unmatched.

The V and J genes are TRBV28 and TRBJ1-4; D unclear. The germline V gene encodes CDR1 MDHEN and CDR2 SYDVKM. This CDR3 has 15 amino acids. V shed 6 bases and J shed 8 bases, with 19 bases lying between them. For the CDR3, the DNA is TGTGCCAGCAGACCCACCGGGCTAACGGGAGAAAAACTGTTTTTT. This translates into CASRPTGLTGEKLFF.

This clone was observed a single time. The rearrangement links TRBV11-2 to TRBJ2-1; 8 nucleotides match TRBD2. Losses at the gene ends were 4 bases for V and 0 bases for J; bases not matched to a gene: 5. The germline gives CDR1 SGHAT, CDR2 FQNNGV. This CDR3 has 16 residues. The CDR3 bases are TGTGCCAGCAGCTCGACTGGGACTAGCTCCTACAATGAGCAGTTCTTC. Protein product: CASSSTGTSSYNEQFF.

In regard to this clone: Within the sample, other DNA sequences also encode this same CDR3. This sequence joins TRBV7-2 and TRBJ2-3; the D is unclear. CDR3 length: 12 amino acids. Per the germline V gene, CDR1 is SGHTA and CDR2 is FQGNSA. V lost 1 base and J 5 bases, leaving 4 bases between the germline ends. This chain's CDR3 is CASSLDRDTQYF. The CDR3 DNA reads TGTGCCAGCAGCTTAGATAGAGATACGCAGTATTTT.

The chain carries TRBV28 and TRBJ1-1, with TRBD1 identical over 9 bases. This CDR3 has 13 amino acids. V lost 3 bases, J lost 4 bases, and 0 bases stayed unmatched. Germline values: CDR1 MDHEN, CDR2 SYDVKM. The CDR3 spells CASSLTGGTEAFF. CDR3 nucleotide sequence: TGTGCCAGCAGTTTGACAGGGGGCACTGAAGCTTTCTTT.

The CDR3 here is CASSHLEKGPWETQYF. Written as DNA, the CDR3 is TGTGCCAGCAGCCATCTTGAAAAGGGGCCCTGGGAGACCCAGTACTTC. This sequence joins TRBV7-9 and TRBJ2-5; D might be TRBD1 (5 bases). Germline values: CDR1 SEHNR, CDR2 FQNEAQ (reference sequence). The V end lost 5 bases, the J end lost 5 bases, and 21 bases lay between the germline ends. This CDR3 has 16 amino acids.

The CDR3 DNA reads TGCAGCGTTGCCTCTAGCGGGACTATGGTGGGTCCAGATACGCAGTATTTT. This translates into CSVASSGTMVGPDTQYF. The chain joins TRBV29-1 to TRBJ2-3; 9 bases agree with TRBD2. Germline loops: CDR1 SQVTM, CDR2 ANQGSEA. The CDR3 spans 17 residues. The ends lost 4 bases at V and 4 bases at J; junction bases unmatched: 15.

This chain links TRBV7-2 with TRBJ2-3, with no clear D. The germline gives CDR1 SGHTA, CDR2 FQGNSA. The CDR3 loop spans 14 amino acids. Trimming removed 2 bases at V and 0 bases at J, with 6 bases between. The CDR3 region is CASSLPGSTDTQYF. The CDR3 coding sequence is TGTGCCAGCAGCTTACCAGGCAGCACAGATACGCAGTATTTT.